Reported below is one TCR beta chain. The entry originates in a study of control samples from healthy donors and cancer patients. The CDR3 loop spans 13 amino acids. Trimming cost V 10 bases and J 4 bases, with 15 bases left between them. Germline-derived CDR1 and CDR2 are ENHRY and SYGVKD. Only in-frame clones appear in the TCRdb table, and some are missing; sequencing was by immunoSEQ multiplex PCR. The table shows around 140,000 clones, with approximately 94% occurring only once. This chain links TRBV10-3 with TRBJ2-3; a weak D match, TRBD1 (6 bases). The specimen sequenced was blood. The receptor's source is a man in his forties or fifties in good health. In nucleotides, the CDR3 is TGTGCCACAAACAGGGATAGCGCAGATACGCAGTATTTT. Its protein is CATNRDSADTQYF.